This T cell receptor beta chain was captured in a study of naive and memory T cell subsets. Germline V gene lookup returns CDR1 SQVTM and CDR2 ANQGSEA. V was cut by 7 bases and J by 7 bases, with 10 bases left in between. CDR3 length: 10 amino acids. Amplification of ligated cDNA took four PCR rounds with SP2 and nested alpha and beta constant primers. TCRdb re-called the 5' RACE reads through MiXCR, storing one row per CDR3 protein. The sample includes roughly 60,000 distinct CDR3 sequences, under 8.5% of them seen just once. A UMI-containing oligonucleotide was joined by 3' ligation to the TCR cDNA template. Whole blood, 2.5 ml, came from adult healthy volunteers. Reverse transcription used DNase-treated unsorted total RNA, aiming for 1 to 1000 ng. This clonotype was observed a few times.

This chain joins TRBV29-1 and TRBJ1-1; D not resolved. The sequence was obtained from a male donor in good health. The CDR3 DNA follows: TGCAGCGCGACGGACTGTGAAGCTTTCTTT. Amino acid sequence: CSATDCEAFF.